A single sample gave rise to the 28 T cell receptor beta chains below, sequenced in a study of human T cells and chemical hapten exposure (dated by TCRdb to the early 2020s). The intended sense of this specimen's time point label: patch test 1, 2 weeks after DPC sensitization. The treatment or condition label corresponds to: therapeutic diphenylcyclopropenone sensitization with weekly scalp DPC. The library came from RACE. For sequencing, a NextSeq 500 was employed. TCRdb reprocessed the public reads (quality trimming at Q25 with fastp, clone calling with MiXCR) and kept in-frame beta chains. Entries are consolidated by CDR3 protein sequence, retaining the most common genes and DNA. Across this sample there are around 110,000 distinct CDR3 sequences, with 9.5% to 13% seen only once. The leading ten clones occupy roughly 1.5% of the sample. The specimen was whole blood, collected in connection with sensitization to the hapten diphenylcyclopropenone (DPC). The receptors derive from a woman aged 45-59 years with alopecia areata. Some clones in this sample may be carry-over from other donors' samples.

This clonotype occurred a few times. The chain has TRBV12-3 or TRBV12-4 and TRBJ2-2, with D tentatively TRBD1 (6 bases). This CDR3 region has 16 residues. Trimming shortened V by 6 bases and J by 3 bases, and 17 bases separated the two germline ends. The CDR3 sequence: CASSLWVPGDTGELFF. The CDR3 coding sequence is TGTGCCAGCAGCCTCTGGGTCCCAGGGGACACCGGGGAGCTGTTTTTT.

This clonotype was picked up one time. A much larger clone is a single base away; this may be a read error. This rearrangement joins TRBV6-5 to TRBJ2-5, with 9 bases identical to TRBD1. Per germline, CDR1 MNHEY and CDR2 SVGAGI. The CDR3 has 14 amino acids. The CDR3 protein is CTSSRDRAGKTQYF. For the CDR3, the DNA is TGTACCAGCAGTCGGGACAGGGCTGGGAAGACCCAGTACTTC.

The chain carries TRBV19 and TRBJ1-1; D unclear. CDR3 length equals 12 residues. Trimming stripped 10 bases from V and 0 bases from J, with 9 bases between. Germline V CDR1 and CDR2: LNHDA, SQIVND (reference sequence). The CDR3 DNA is TGTGCCACCTCCACACTGAACACTGAAGCTTTCTTT. Encoded protein: CATSTLNTEAFF.

This chain's CDR3 is CASIRRDRVYGYTF. DNA for the CDR3: TGTGCCAGCATCCGCCGGGACAGGGTCTATGGCTACACCTTC. The rearrangement joins TRBV28 to TRBJ1-2; TRBD1 matches at 9 bases. CDR3 length: 14 amino acids. V lost 7 bases to trimming and J lost 4 bases; unmatched junction nucleotides: 7. Germline V gene sequence: CDR1 MDHEN, CDR2 SYDVKM.

This clonotype was seen more than once but under ten times. The V gene is TRBV5-1, the J gene TRBJ1-1; tentative D call: TRBD1 (5 bases). V lost 4 bases and J 6 bases, leaving 28 bases between the germline ends. This CDR3 spans 18 amino acids. Germline V lookup: CDR1 SGHRS, CDR2 YFSETQ. The CDR3 sequence is CASSPPGGAGTKRSEAFF. Written as DNA, the CDR3 is TGCGCCAGCAGCCCCCCCGGCGGGGCTGGTACGAAGAGGTCTGAAGCTTTCTTT.

V usage is TRBV28 and J usage is TRBJ1-2; no reliable D call. V was shortened by 6 bases and J by 7 bases, with 12 bases between the two germline ends. The CDR3 is made up of 12 amino acids. CDR1 is MDHEN and CDR2 is SYDVKM in the germline V gene. The CDR3 region is CASSAIWLGYTF. The CDR3 DNA follows: TGTGCCAGCAGCGCCATTTGGCTTGGCTACACCTTC.

This clonotype was observed at least ten times. The V call is TRBV18, the J call TRBJ1-4, with D tentatively TRBD1 (6 bases). The CDR3 loop spans 15 amino acids. Trimming took 5 bases from V and 6 from J, leaving 16 bases between them. Germline lookup yields CDR1 KGHSH and CDR2 LQKENI. CDR3 sequence (DNA): TGTGCCAGCTCAATACGACAGGTGCCAGATGAAAAACTGTTTTTT. The encoded protein is CASSIRQVPDEKLFF. The variable domain in full, with the rest retrieved from reference TRBV18 and TRBJ1-4, is NAGVMQNPRHLVRRRGQEARLRCSPMKGHSHVYWYRQLPEEGLKFMVYLQKENIIDESGMPKERFSAEFPKEGPSILRIQQVVRGDSAAYFCASSIRQVPDEKLFFGSGTQLSVL.

This clonotype was counted ten times or more. The chain carries TRBV28 and TRBJ2-3, with D possibly TRBD1 on 5 matching bases. CDR1 MDHEN and CDR2 SYDVKM come from the germline V gene. The CDR3 length is 14 residues. V was shortened by 2 bases and J by 2 bases, with 8 bases between the two germline ends. The chain's CDR3 is CASSLAQATDTQYF. The CDR3 DNA is TGTGCCAGCAGTTTAGCACAGGCCACAGATACGCAGTATTTT.

This clonotype was seen many times. The DNA for the CDR3 is TGTGCCAGCTCACCACCGGGACAGGTTTACGAGCAGTACTTC. It encodes CASSPPGQVYEQYF. The chain uses TRBV18 and TRBJ2-7; 8 nucleotides match TRBD1. The CDR3 is 14 amino acids. Germline V gives CDR1 KGHSH, CDR2 LQKENI. Trimming at V came to 0 bases and at J to 4 bases, leaving 2 bases not matched to a gene.

This clonotype has ten or more counts. This chain links TRBV6-5 with TRBJ1-1; D remains unclear. The V end lost 0 bases, the J end lost 0 bases, and 14 bases lay between the germline ends. CDR3 length: 17 residues. Germline CDR1 reads MNHEY; CDR2 reads SVGAGI. The CDR3 loop is CASSYSRQADMNTEAFF. The CDR3 region has the DNA TGTGCCAGCAGTTACTCGAGGCAGGCCGACATGAACACTGAAGCTTTCTTT.

At least ten counts were recorded for this clonotype. The rearrangement uses TRBV20-1 and TRBJ1-2; D gene unclear. The CDR3 is 13 amino acids. V was trimmed by 3 bases and J by 0 bases, leaving 8 bases between them. The germline V gene encodes CDR1 DFQATT and CDR2 SNEGSKA (reference sequence). CDR3 nucleotides: TGCAGTGCTAGTAAATCAGCTAACTATGGCTACACCTTC. This translates into CSASKSANYGYTF.

For this clonotype: Compared with germline, one end of the junction differs, possibly owing to a read error. The chain uses TRBV28 and TRBJ1-6; D is perhaps TRBD1 (6 bases). The CDR3 totals 18 residues. Germline CDR1 and CDR2: MDHEN and SYDVKM. The CDR3 nucleotides read TGTGCCTGCAGTTCTGAATATCGCCGGGCCAGGGGCAATTCACCCCTCCACTTT. Its protein is CACSSEYRRARGNSPLHF.

This chain connects TRBV3-1 to TRBJ2-5; D not resolved. CDR1 is LGHDT and CDR2 is YNNKEL in the germline V gene (reference sequence). CDR3 length: 11 residues. Trimming took off 1 base at V and 4 bases at J, with 1 base between the two ends. In DNA form, the CDR3 reads TGTGCCAGCAGCCAAGTAGAGACCCAGTACTTC. This gives the protein CASSQVETQYF.

This clonotype has a count of ten or more. V is TRBV20-1 and J is TRBJ2-4, with D hard to call. V shed 5 bases and J shed 0 bases, with 14 bases lying between them. The CDR3 sequence is 15 residues long. Germline-derived CDR1 and CDR2 are DFQATT and SNEGSKA (reference sequence). As DNA, the CDR3 is TGCAGTGCTGTGGACCCTAGGCTAGCCAAAAACATTCAGTACTTC. It yields the protein CSAVDPRLAKNIQYF.

This clonotype was recorded many times. The CDR3 loop is CASSQDFGKYGNTIYF. The CDR3 nucleotides are TGCGCCAGCAGCCAAGATTTCGGGAAATATGGAAACACCATATATTTT. The chain joins TRBV4-3 to TRBJ1-3, with D uncertain. Trimming took 0 bases from V and 3 from J, leaving 12 bases between them. This CDR3 contains 16 residues. Germline V gives CDR1 LGHNA, CDR2 YSLEER.

The chain recombines TRBV6-5 with TRBJ2-3, with a weak D call TRBD1 (5 bases). CDR3 length: 15 amino acids. Germline CDR1 MNHEY, CDR2 SVGAGI. V gave up 0 bases and J gave up 2 bases, with 9 bases separating them. CDR3 loop: CASSYSGQLTDTQYF. The DNA of the CDR3 is TGTGCCAGCAGTTACTCTGGACAACTCACAGATACGCAGTATTTT.

This clonotype showed up many times. V usage is TRBV18 and J usage is TRBJ1-4, with TRBD1 as a possible D gene (6 bases). Germline CDR1 is KGHSH and CDR2 is LQKENI. Trimming removed 2 bases at V and 2 bases at J, with 24 bases between. The CDR3 is 20 amino acids. The chain's CDR3 is CASSPSTGTTSFATNEKLFF. CDR3 in DNA: TGTGCCAGCTCACCATCCACCGGGACAACCTCTTTTGCCACTAATGAAAAACTGTTTTTT.

This clonotype was observed at least ten times. The chain has TRBV19 and TRBJ2-4; 7 bases fit TRBD2. The V gene end was trimmed by 7 bases and the J gene end by 7 bases; junction bases not matched to a gene: 10. Germline loops: CDR1 LNHDA, CDR2 SQIVND (reference sequence). The CDR3 extends over 14 amino acids. CDR3 amino acids: CASTTREGKNIQYF. In DNA form, the CDR3 reads TGTGCCAGTACCACGAGGGAGGGAAAGAACATTCAGTACTTC. The variable domain in full, completed from reference TRBV19 and TRBJ2-4, reads DGGITQSPKYLFRKEGQNVTLSCEQNLNHDAMYWYRQDPGQGLRLIYYSQIVNDFQKGDIAEGYSVSREKKESFPLTVTSAQKNPTAFYLCASTTREGKNIQYFGAGTRLSVL.

This chain connects TRBV18 to TRBJ2-7; possibly TRBD2 for D (5 bases). Germline CDR1 reads KGHSH; CDR2 reads LQKENI. This CDR3 has 15 residues. The germline V and J ends were trimmed by 0 bases and 3 bases, with 12 bases remaining between them. Here the CDR3 DNA reads TGTGCCAGCTCACCACCGGCGCCGGGGAACTACGAGCAGTACTTC. Protein product: CASSPPAPGNYEQYF.

This clonotype was observed at least ten times. This rearrangement joins TRBV7-6 to TRBJ2-1; a weak D match, TRBD2 (6 bases). V was trimmed by 0 bases and J by 6 bases, leaving 15 bases between them. Germline V lookup: CDR1 SGHVS, CDR2 FNYEAQ. The CDR3 covers 16 residues. The CDR3 spells CASSLATGTPLNEQFF. The CDR3 nucleotides read TGTGCCAGCAGCTTAGCAACCGGGACTCCCCTCAATGAGCAGTTCTTC.

This clonotype has a count of ten or more. The V gene is TRBV6-1, the J gene TRBJ1-1; 7 bases are a match to TRBD1. The CDR3 is 15 residues long. With 0 bases clipped from V and 4 bases from J, the junction kept 5 bases outside the gene matches. Germline V gene sequence: CDR1 MNHNS, CDR2 SASEGT. CDR3 sequence reads: CASSEAGGGITEAFF. CDR3 DNA: TGTGCCAGCAGTGAAGCGGGAGGGGGCATCACTGAAGCTTTCTTT.

This clonotype has ten or more counts. The V and J genes are TRBV12-3 or TRBV12-4 and TRBJ2-3, with 10 bases that match TRBD2. Trimming removed 6 bases from V and 5 bases from J; junction bases left unmatched: 8. The CDR3 consists of 15 residues. The CDR3 protein is CASRERGGRIDTQYF. CDR3 nucleotides: TGTGCCAGCAGGGAGCGGGGGGGCCGGATAGATACGCAGTATTTT.

This chain links TRBV11-2 with TRBJ2-2; D not resolved. V shed 5 bases and J shed 4 bases, with 14 bases lying between them. From germline, CDR1 is SGHAT and CDR2 FQNNGV. This CDR3 contains 15 residues. The CDR3 DNA reads as TGTGCCAGCAGCAAGGACGGAATCTCCACCGGGGAGCTGTTTTTT. Protein sequence: CASSKDGISTGELFF.

This clonotype has at least ten counts. CDR3 sequence (DNA): TGCAGCGTTGTGACCCTTACTGAAGCTTTCTTT. This translates into CSVVTLTEAFF. The chain uses TRBV29-1 and TRBJ1-1, with D hard to call. With 4 bases removed from V and 5 bases from J, the gap between germline ends came to 8 bases. From germline, CDR1 is SQVTM and CDR2 ANQGSEA. The CDR3 covers 11 residues.

This clonotype has only a few counts. The chain employs TRBV6-5 and TRBJ1-5, with TRBD1 matching over 10 bases. Germline-derived CDR1 and CDR2 are MNHEY and SVGAGI. Trimming cost V 6 bases and J 2 bases; bases outside gene matches: 7. This CDR3 region has 16 residues. The CDR3 protein is CASRLTGGDGNQPQHF. CDR3 sequence (DNA): TGTGCCAGCAGACTGACAGGGGGCGATGGCAATCAGCCCCAGCATTTT.

This clonotype was recorded at least ten times. The rearrangement joins TRBV20-1 to TRBJ2-5; D unclear. The CDR3 covers 16 residues. Germline CDR1 reads DFQATT; CDR2 reads SNEGSKA (reference sequence). Trimming removed 1 base at V and 3 bases at J, with 18 bases between. CDR3: CSARAPIRTGEETQYF. CDR3 nucleotide sequence: TGCAGTGCTAGAGCTCCTATAAGGACCGGCGAAGAGACCCAGTACTTC.

A word on this clonotype: Compared with germline, one end of the junction differs, possibly owing to a read error. The V and J genes are TRBV29-1 and TRBJ2-3; D remains unclear. There are 11 residues in the CDR3. Germline values: CDR1 SQVTM, CDR2 ANQGSEA. CDR3 in amino acids: CSAEEADTQYF. The DNA of the CDR3 is TGCAGCGCTGAAGAAGCAGATACGCAGTATTTT.

The CDR3 nucleotides are TGTGCCAGCAGCTCCCGCGTGGCCAGGGTCGGCGAGCAGTACTTC. Translating gives CASSSRVARVGEQYF. The V and J genes are TRBV11-2 and TRBJ2-7; TRBD1 might be the D (5 bases). This CDR3 contains 15 residues. Germline V gene lookup returns CDR1 SGHAT and CDR2 FQNNGV. With 4 bases removed from V and 6 bases from J, the gap between germline ends came to 19 bases.